The rows below give T cell receptor beta chains drawn from one sample of a study of blood T cell repertoires in COVID-19. Data came from immunoSEQ multiplex PCR; TCRdb stores just in-frame clones and leaves some out. Among 110,000 to 150,000 clones listed, more than 75% were seen once. Sequencing used peripheral blood. The receptors stem from a woman older than 75 with acute or convalescent COVID-19. CDR3s include the opening cysteine and the closing phenylalanine or tryptophan. Each record gives: V gene, clone size, J gene, D gene, CDR3 protein, CDR3 DNA. The D gene is left open where the match is weak. The size of a clone is reported for some rows only, either as once, few or many, or as a class for expanded clones.

TRBV19,-,TRBJ1-5,-,CASSSSGLIRQPQHF,TGTGCCAGTAGTTCGTCAGGGTTAATTCGTCAGCCCCAGCATTTT
TRBV28,-,TRBJ2-7,-,CATRPSGSHEQYF,TGTGCCACCCGTCCGTCCGGGTCCCACGAGCAGTACTTC
TRBV10-3,-,TRBJ1-1,-,CAISPGHGEAFF,TGTGCCATCAGTCCTGGACACGGTGAAGCTTTCTTT
TRBV7-6,-,TRBJ2-3,-,CASSLVSLSSTDTQYF,TGTGCCAGCAGCTTAGTATCTCTTTCTAGCACAGATACGCAGTATTTT
TRBV7-9,-,TRBJ1-2,-,CASSQSGSNYGYTF,TGTGCCAGCAGCCAGTCCGGGTCTAACTATGGCTACACCTTC
TRBV24-1,-,TRBJ1-4,TRBD1,CATSDSTWTGEGNEKLFF,TGTGCCACCAGTGATTCCACTTGGACAGGGGAGGGTAATGAAAAACTGTTTTTT
TRBV7-2,-,TRBJ2-1,TRBD1,CASSSQTGGHYNEQFF,TGTGCCAGCAGCTCCCAGACAGGGGGCCACTACAATGAGCAGTTCTTC
TRBV13,-,TRBJ1-3,-,CASSLVRGFSGNTIYF,TGTGCCAGCAGCTTAGTAAGAGGTTTCTCTGGAAACACCATATATTTT
TRBV7-9,-,TRBJ2-2,-,CASSSGGELFF,TGTGCCAGCAGCTCCGGGGGGGAGCTGTTTTTT
TRBV29-1,-,TRBJ1-1,TRBD1,CSVLGGQGSTEAFF,TGCAGCGTATTAGGGGGCCAGGGGAGCACTGAAGCTTTCTTT
TRBV5-1,few,TRBJ2-2,TRBD2,CASSSRAGGDTGELFF,TGCGCCAGCAGCTCCCGCGCGGGAGGGGACACCGGGGAGCTGTTTTTT
TRBV18,-,TRBJ2-1,TRBD2,CASSPSGTNYNEQFF,TGTGCCAGCTCACCCAGCGGGACGAACTACAATGAGCAGTTCTTC
TRBV5-1,-,TRBJ1-2,-,CASMAGFSGFGYTF,TGCGCCAGCATGGCAGGGTTCTCGGGTTTTGGCTACACCTTC
TRBV28,-,TRBJ1-6,TRBD1,CASSGTGVYSYNSPLHF,TGTGCCAGCAGTGGGACAGGGGTATACTCCTATAATTCACCCCTCCACTTT
TRBV5-6,once,TRBJ1-1,-,CASRSGRRDGTEAFF,TGTGCCAGCAGATCGGGGAGGCGGGACGGCACTGAAGCTTTCTTT
TRBV7-2,-,TRBJ1-2,-,CASSSDRRNGYTF,TGTGCCAGCAGCTCCGACAGGAGAAATGGCTACACCTTC
TRBV2,-,TRBJ2-5,-,CASSWGRSQETQYF,TGTGCCAGCAGCTGGGGGCGGAGTCAAGAGACCCAGTACTTC
TRBV28,-,TRBJ2-4,-,CATKVQAYNIQYF,TGTGCCACCAAAGTCCAGGCGTATAACATTCAGTACTTC
TRBV5-4,-,TRBJ2-7,TRBD2,CASTLEPGLAGGSEQYF,TGTGCCAGCACCCTGGAGCCGGGACTAGCGGGGGGTTCCGAGCAGTACTTC
TRBV19,-,TRBJ2-2,TRBD2,CASSRGTSGNTGELFF,TGTGCCAGTAGCAGGGGGACTAGCGGGAACACCGGGGAGCTGTTTTTT
TRBV18,-,TRBJ2-1,TRBD1,CASSHPGQSSYNEQFF,TGTGCCAGCTCACATCCGGGACAGAGCTCCTACAATGAGCAGTTCTTC
TRBV4-2,-,TRBJ1-2,TRBD1,CASSLVAGQGADDYGYTF,TGTGCCAGCAGCCTTGTAGCAGGACAGGGGGCGGACGACTATGGCTACACCTTC
TRBV7-3,-,TRBJ2-3,TRBD2,CASSPLAGGTDTQYF,TGTGCCAGCAGCCCACTAGCGGGGGGCACAGATACGCAGTATTTT
TRBV2,-,TRBJ1-1,-,CASSFQGPTEAFF,TGTGCCAGCAGCTTTCAGGGTCCCACTGAAGCTTTCTTT
TRBV27,-,TRBJ1-2,-,CASSSRGTGRGIANYGYTF,TGTGCCAGCAGTTCTAGGGGAACCGGGAGGGGCATAGCTAACTATGGCTACACCTTC
TRBV5-1,-,TRBJ2-1,TRBD1,CASSATGQGPYNEQFF,TGCGCCAGCAGCGCAACGGGACAGGGGCCCTACAATGAGCAGTTCTTC
TRBV3-1/TRBV3-2,-,TRBJ1-5,-,CASSPTGSNQPQHF,TGTGCCAGCAGCCCAACAGGTAGCAATCAGCCCCAGCATTTT
TRBV7-9,-,TRBJ2-7,-,CASSSPATYEQYF,TGTGCCAGCAGCTCTCCTGCGACCTACGAGCAGTACTTC
TRBV18,-,TRBJ1-1,-,CASSPWQGLTGGTEAFF,TGTGCCAGCTCACCGTGGCAGGGATTAACCGGGGGCACTGAAGCTTTCTTT
TRBV30,-,TRBJ1-2,TRBD1,CAWSVRRTGGKGYTF,TGTGCCTGGAGTGTACGCCGGACAGGGGGTAAAGGCTACACCTTC
TRBV5-1,-,TRBJ2-4,-,CASSLQIGDENIQYF,TGCGCCAGCAGCTTGCAGATAGGGGATGAAAACATTCAGTACTTC
TRBV11-3,-,TRBJ2-3,TRBD2,CASSVSGSRGTDTQYF,TGTGCCAGCAGCGTTAGCGGGTCCCGGGGCACAGATACGCAGTATTTT
TRBV10-1,-,TRBJ2-1,-,CASSGPYGEQFF,TGCGCCAGCAGTGGTCCTTACGGTGAGCAGTTCTTC
TRBV28,-,TRBJ2-5,TRBD2,CASSLGWRGGKTQYF,TGTGCCAGCAGTTTGGGTTGGCGGGGAGGGAAGACCCAGTACTTC
TRBV18,-,TRBJ1-1,-,CASSPRRQRNTEAFF,TGTGCCAGCTCACCACGAAGGCAGCGGAACACTGAAGCTTTCTTT
TRBV3-1/TRBV3-2,once,TRBJ2-3,TRBD2,CASSQLGTSGGADTQYF,TGTGCCAGCAGCCAACTTGGGACTAGCGGGGGGGCGGATACGCAGTATTTT
TRBV5-1,few,TRBJ1-1,-,CASSLDWNTEAFF,TGCGCCAGCAGCTTAGACTGGAACACTGAAGCTTTCTTT
TRBV11-2,once,TRBJ2-7,-,CASSLDLPVFEQYF,TGTGCCAGCAGCTTAGATCTTCCGGTTTTCGAGCAGTACTTC
TRBV5-1,-,TRBJ1-5,TRBD1,CASSAQGGNQPQHF,TGCGCCAGCAGCGCACAGGGGGGTAATCAGCCCCAGCATTTT
TRBV7-9,few,TRBJ2-7,-,CASSSWGETYEQYF,TGTGCCAGCAGCTCCTGGGGCGAAACCTACGAGCAGTACTTC
TRBV24-1,once,TRBJ1-2,-,CATSKQGNGGYTF,TGTGCCACCAGCAAACAGGGTAACGGCGGCTACACCTTC
TRBV7-3,-,TRBJ1-5,-,CASSLDGEHNQPQHF,TGTGCCAGCAGCCTTGACGGAGAACACAATCAGCCCCAGCATTTT
TRBV5-1,-,TRBJ2-2,-,CASSLVRAGELFF,TGCGCCAGCAGCTTGGTCCGGGCCGGGGAGCTGTTTTTT
TRBV7-6,-,TRBJ1-1,-,CASSSDSNTEAFF,TGTGCCAGCAGCTCGGACAGCAACACTGAAGCTTTCTTT
TRBV20-1,-,TRBJ1-1,-,CSASLQITEAFF,TGCAGTGCTAGTTTACAAATCACTGAAGCTTTCTTT
TRBV5-1,-,TRBJ2-1,TRBD2,CASSLVASGRVEQFF,TGCGCCAGCAGCTTGGTGGCTAGCGGGAGGGTTGAGCAGTTCTTC
TRBV24-1,-,TRBJ1-1,TRBD1,CATSDIKTGGKAFF,TGTGCCACCAGTGACATTAAAACAGGGGGAAAAGCTTTCTTT
TRBV20-1,once,TRBJ2-1,-,CSASYSYNEQFF,TGCAGTGCTAGTTACTCCTACAATGAGCAGTTCTTC
TRBV27,once,TRBJ1-4,-,CASSLYGGDRKLFF,TGTGCCAGCAGTTTATACGGGGGAGACCGGAAACTGTTTTTT
TRBV6-6,-,TRBJ2-3,TRBD2,CASSRGGLADTDTQYF,TGTGCCAGCAGTCGAGGAGGCCTAGCGGACACAGATACGCAGTATTTT
TRBV9,-,TRBJ2-5,TRBD2,CASSVGGLAGAETQYF,TGTGCCAGCAGCGTGGGGGGACTAGCGGGAGCGGAGACCCAGTACTTC
TRBV7-6,-,TRBJ1-2,-,CASSPPESRGGACDYGYTF,TGTGCCAGCAGCCCTCCCGAATCCCGCGGCGGGGCTTGCGACTATGGCTACACCTTC
TRBV7-2,few,TRBJ2-3,TRBD2,CASSIYSGGETDTQYF,TGTGCCAGCAGCATCTATAGCGGGGGGGAGACAGATACGCAGTATTTT
TRBV5-1,-,TRBJ1-3,-,CASSLEGANSVDTIYF,TGCGCCAGCAGCTTGGAAGGGGCCAACTCGGTAGACACCATATATTTT
TRBV4-2,once,TRBJ2-4,TRBD1,CASSLGQGTNIQYF,TGTGCCAGCAGCCTGGGACAGGGGACGAACATTCAGTACTTC